This TCR beta chain was recorded in a study of siplizumab effects on memory and regulatory T cells. Study findings and constraints: Both greater diversity than memory cells and a major contribution to the alloresponse seemed to characterize naive T cells. Proliferating Tregs from siplizumab cultures lacked functional confirmation of suppression. A mean of about 72% of mappable alloreactive CD4+ clones were Treg-derived with siplizumab, compared with around 26% in controls.

CDR3 length equals 18 residues. Between the trimmed V and J ends, which lost 4 bases and 0 bases, there was a span of 21 bases. Germline lookup yields CDR1 MGHRA and CDR2 YSYEKL. Comments on this clone: As yet, its antigen is unknown.

Each sample yielded around 10^5 assayed TCR templates. The table came from immunoSEQ multiplex PCR; TCRdb's copy has only in-frame clones and leaves some out. The table lists 99,000 or so clones, roughly 92% of them singletons. This chain connects TRBV4-1 to TRBJ1-1, with D maybe TRBD1 (5 bases). The specimen sequenced was Tregs sorted from blood. The clonotype comes from a human donor in good health. CDR3 nucleotide sequence: TGCGCCAGCAGCCCGTTAGGGACCACCATAGGACTGAACACTGAAGCTTTCTTT. This codes for CASSPLGTTIGLNTEAFF.